The clone carrying this TCR beta chain was recorded only once. Its antigen is undetermined. The data belong to a study of OX40 agonist ivuxolimab in advanced cancers. Study-level information: Patients received intravenous ivuxolimab every 2 weeks at 0.01 to 10 mg/kg. Study observations and caveats: In general, CD8+ T cells held more expanded clones than CD4+ did, on average. Some nonresponders additionally presented with little normalized T-cell clonal expansion.

Some clones are missing from TCRdb's copy, which holds only in-frame ones; the method was immunoSEQ multiplex PCR. Here the sample spans around 69,000 clones, around 88% being singletons. Trimming cost V 1 base and J 2 bases, with 11 bases left between them. Germline loops: CDR1 SQVTM, CDR2 ANQGSEA. The CDR3 sequence is 14 residues long. The rearrangement joins TRBV29-1 to TRBJ2-5, with D unclear. The sequence was obtained from an adult with an advanced solid tumor such as melanoma, head and neck, liver or kidney cancer. The specimen was CD4+ or CD8+ T cells sorted from blood, collected in a trial of the OX40 agonist ivuxolimab. DNA for the CDR3: TGCAGCGTTGAAGCACGGCTAAGTCAAGAGACCCAGTACTTC. It codes for CSVEARLSQETQYF.